One sample yielded the 9 T cell receptor beta chains listed below, sequenced in a study of blood T cell repertoires in COVID-19. The repertoire was sequenced with immunoSEQ multiplex PCR; TCRdb's copy has only in-frame clones and lacks some. The table includes about 270,000 clones, around 92% detected once. Sequencing used PBMCs or T cells enriched from blood (not recorded which). The receptors were sampled from a woman aged 60 to 75 who had recovered from COVID-19.

The chain couples TRBV6-9 to TRBJ1-3; D gene unclear. The CDR3 has 18 residues. Germline CDR1 reads MNHGY; CDR2 reads SVAAGI. The V gene lost 7 bases and the J gene lost 0 bases, with 22 bases spanning the gap. The CDR3 protein is CASTPGSPDARSGNTIYF. CDR3 DNA: TGTGCCAGCACCCCCGGTAGCCCCGACGCGCGCTCTGGAAACACCATATATTTT.

This clone appeared once. The V gene is TRBV5-4, the J gene TRBJ1-1, with 7 bases identical to TRBD1. Germline assignment: CDR1 SGHNT and CDR2 YYREEE (reference sequence). This CDR3 is built from 13 residues. V was clipped by 7 bases and J by 1 base; unmatched bases: 4. The CDR3 loop is CASGGTANTEAFF. The CDR3 DNA reads TGTGCCAGCGGCGGGACAGCGAACACTGAAGCTTTCTTT.

The gene calls are TRBV2 and TRBJ2-3; TRBD1 might be the D (5 bases). The CDR3 spans 15 residues. The V gene lost 5 bases and the J gene lost 0 bases, with 12 bases spanning the gap. From germline, CDR1 is SNHLY and CDR2 FYNNEI. The CDR3 protein is CASSRQLASTDTQYF. The DNA of the CDR3 is TGTGCCAGCAGTCGACAGTTAGCTAGCACAGATACGCAGTATTTT.

For this clone: Other nucleotide sequences in the sample specify the same CDR3. This rearrangement joins TRBV5-4 to TRBJ1-1; TRBD1 matches 7 bases. Germline V gene data show CDR1 as SGHNT and CDR2 as YYREEE (reference sequence). The J segment lost 5 bases and the V segment lost 0 bases, leaving 4 bases of the junction unmatched. The CDR3 is made up of 14 amino acids. The CDR3 loop is CASSLGQGRTEAFF. CDR3 in DNA: TGTGCCAGCAGCTTGGGACAGGGTCGGACTGAAGCTTTCTTT.

This chain links TRBV13 with TRBJ2-2; 8 bases fit TRBD2. After removal of 5 bases from V and 3 bases from J, the junction contained 14 bases not matched to a gene. The CDR3 has 18 amino acids. CDR1 and CDR2 (germline): PRHDT, FYEKMQ (reference sequence). CDR3 in DNA: TGTGCCAGCAGCCCGGGGGGGGAAAGGTTCTTGGACACCGGGGAGCTGTTTTTT. It encodes CASSPGGERFLDTGELFF.

V is TRBV7-2 and J is TRBJ2-1, with D maybe TRBD2 (6 bases). Germline assignment: CDR1 SGHTA and CDR2 FQGNSA. The CDR3 length is 16 residues. V lost 5 bases, J lost 8 bases, and 22 bases lay in between. The CDR3 reads CASSPSMVAANDEQFF. CDR3 in DNA: TGTGCCAGCAGCCCGTCGATGGTAGCGGCAAATGATGAGCAGTTCTTC.

The J gene is TRBJ1-4, the V gene TRBV3-1 (or the pseudogene TRBV3-2); no definite D call. The V end lost 8 bases, the J end lost 13 bases, and 20 bases lay between the germline ends. The CDR3 is 13 amino acids. Germline V lookup: CDR1 LGHDT, CDR2 YNNKEL (reference sequence). The CDR3 DNA reads as TGTGCCAGCCAAAGAGGAGACCTTTCTACACTGTTTTTT. Translating it yields CASQRGDLSTLFF.

This chain connects TRBV7-9 to TRBJ2-3; D not resolved. The germline V gene has CDR1 SEHNR and CDR2 FQNEAQ (reference sequence). CDR3 length: 15 amino acids. The V end lost 3 bases, the J end lost 2 bases, and 12 bases lay between the germline ends. CDR3 in amino acids: CASSLADLPTDTQYF. The CDR3 region has the DNA TGTGCCAGCAGCTTGGCGGATCTACCCACAGATACGCAGTATTTT.

The genes are TRBV5-5 and TRBJ1-3, with a weak D call TRBD1 (6 bases). V lost 3 bases, J lost 0 bases, and 10 bases lay in between. Per germline, CDR1 SGHKS and CDR2 YYEKEE (reference sequence). This CDR3 is built from 15 residues. DNA of the CDR3: TGTGCCAGCAGCTGGGGGGGCCCCTCTGGAAACACCATATATTTT. Translating it yields CASSWGGPSGNTIYF.